This paragraph reports one TCR beta chain. What it binds is unknown. The source of the sample is a study of yellow fever vaccine responses in identical twins. The V gene lost 0 bases and the J gene lost 6 bases, with 4 bases spanning the gap. This CDR3 spans 12 amino acids. CDR1 is PRHDT, CDR2 FYEKMQ, per germline (reference sequence). In TCRdb, the RT-PCR reads were re-called with MiXCR into one record per CDR3 protein. The data show over a thousand distinct CDR3 sequences, roughly 84% seen once. Study-wide findings and caveats: Each twin's T cell response to the vaccine was reported to look partly convergent and partly personalized.

The source was T cells from blood (PBMCs), unsorted or a sorted subset (not recorded which), collected before or after yellow fever vaccination (not recorded which). This chain uses TRBV13 with TRBJ2-3; no clear D gene. This receptor was obtained from a woman between 18 and 29 years old who received the yellow fever vaccine. The CDR3 sequence is CASSLGGDTQYF. In DNA form, the CDR3 reads TGTGCCAGCAGCTTAGGGGGGGATACGCAGTATTTT.